Listed below are T cell receptor beta chains from one sample, sequenced in a study of CD8+ T cells in alopecia areata. TCRdb's copy holds only in-frame clones and misses some; the assay was immunoSEQ multiplex PCR. This sample has 150,000 to 200,000 clones; 50% to 70% occur once, and the top ten carry approximately 1.7%. This specimen was CD4+ T cells sorted from blood, taken at week 0. These TCRs come from a human donor with alopecia areata. CDR3s include the opening cysteine and the closing phenylalanine or tryptophan. D genes are given only for firm matches. Clone size appears in some rows only: once, few, many, or a class for an expanded clone.

v_gene: TRBV25-1; abundance: few; j_gene: TRBJ1-1; d_gene: .; CDR3aa: CASSGNRVSEAFF; CDR3nt: TGTGCCAGCTCCGGGAATAGAGTCTCAGAAGCTTTCTTT
v_gene: TRBV10-3; abundance: .; j_gene: TRBJ1-6; d_gene: .; CDR3aa: CATNVGSSYNSPLHF; CDR3nt: TGTGCCACCAACGTGGGGAGCTCCTATAATTCACCCCTCCACTTT
v_gene: TRBV25-1; abundance: .; j_gene: TRBJ1-1; d_gene: .; CDR3aa: CASQLNTEAFF; CDR3nt: TGTGCCAGTCAGTTGAACACTGAAGCTTTCTTT
v_gene: TRBV9; abundance: once; j_gene: TRBJ2-1; d_gene: .; CDR3aa: CASSVGPPNSGNEQFF; CDR3nt: TGTGCCAGCAGCGTAGGCCCCCCTAATTCCGGGAATGAGCAGTTCTTC
v_gene: TRBV7-9; abundance: .; j_gene: TRBJ2-6; d_gene: .; CDR3aa: CASGTATGANVLTF; CDR3nt: TGTGCCAGCGGTACGGCGACTGGGGCCAACGTCCTGACTTTC
v_gene: TRBV27; abundance: .; j_gene: TRBJ1-2; d_gene: TRBD1; CDR3aa: CASSFQGAYGYTF; CDR3nt: TGTGCCAGCAGTTTCCAGGGGGCCTATGGCTACACCTTC
v_gene: TRBV30; abundance: .; j_gene: TRBJ1-1; d_gene: .; CDR3aa: CAWSVLREAFF; CDR3nt: TGTGCCTGGAGTGTACTGAGGGAAGCTTTCTTT
v_gene: TRBV29-1; abundance: .; j_gene: TRBJ1-3; d_gene: .; CDR3aa: CSVKGQGNSGNTIYF; CDR3nt: TGCAGCGTAAAAGGGCAGGGGAACTCTGGAAACACCATATATTTT
v_gene: TRBV30; abundance: .; j_gene: TRBJ2-3; d_gene: .; CDR3aa: CARDGAYTQYF; CDR3nt: TGTGCCCGGGACGGGGCCTATACGCAGTATTTT
v_gene: TRBV6-5; abundance: .; j_gene: TRBJ2-3; d_gene: .; CDR3aa: CASSPFGSTDTQYF; CDR3nt: TGTGCCAGCAGTCCTTTTGGGAGCACAGATACGCAGTATTTT
v_gene: TRBV29-1; abundance: .; j_gene: TRBJ1-2; d_gene: TRBD1; CDR3aa: CSVESPGGGYTF; CDR3nt: TGCAGCGTTGAAAGTCCAGGGGGCGGCTACACCTTC
v_gene: TRBV29-1; abundance: .; j_gene: TRBJ2-1; d_gene: .; CDR3aa: CSVAPGSYNEQFF; CDR3nt: TGCAGCGTTGCTCCCGGCTCCTACAATGAGCAGTTCTTC
v_gene: TRBV29-1; abundance: .; j_gene: TRBJ1-2; d_gene: .; CDR3aa: CSVDRQVDYTF; CDR3nt: TGCAGCGTTGACCGGCAGGTAGACTACACCTTC
v_gene: TRBV25-1; abundance: .; j_gene: TRBJ2-2; d_gene: .; CDR3aa: CASSGPGNTGELFF; CDR3nt: TGTGCCAGCAGTGGCCCAGGGAACACCGGGGAGCTGTTTTTT